This is a list of T cell receptor beta chains from one sample in a study of vaccination and CD4 T cells after COVID-19. Their cognate antigens are unknown. TCRdb processed the PCR reads anew with MiXCR; each CDR3 protein has one entry. The sample carries under 10,000 distinct CDR3 sequences, nearly 20% recorded once. Sequenced here: CD4+ T cells from blood, cultured in vitro, sampled after SARS-CoV-2 vaccination. The receptors stem from a human donor who had recovered from COVID-19. The CDR3 runs from the conserved cysteine through the conserved F or W. Each record gives: J gene, D gene, clone size, V gene, CDR3 DNA, CDR3 protein. The D gene is left open where the match is weak. Rows may omit the clone size; those that give it use once, few, many or a size class.

>TRBJ2-5|TRBD2|few|TRBV20-1
TGCAGTTTTCGGACTAGCGGGGGGGGAGAGACCCAGTACTTC
CSFRTSGGGETQYF
>TRBJ1-1|.|few|TRBV19
TGTGCCAGTAGTATCGGCAGGTCGCCTGAAGCTTTCTTT
CASSIGRSPEAFF
>TRBJ2-5|.|few|TRBV11-3
TGTGCCAGCAGCCCAGGGAATCAAGAGACCCAGTACTTC
CASSPGNQETQYF
>TRBJ2-3|TRBD2|medium-sized|TRBV7-9
TGTGCCAGCAGCCCCCGGACTAGCGGGAGGGCAGATACGCAGTATTTT
CASSPRTSGRADTQYF
>TRBJ1-1|TRBD1|few|TRBV10-3
TGTGCCATCAACCAACAGGGGGCGCGTACTGAAGCTTTCTTT
CAINQQGARTEAFF
>TRBJ1-2|.|many|TRBV6-1
TGTGCCAGCAGTGGAAGGACGGGCGGCTACACCTTC
CASSGRTGGYTF
>TRBJ1-2|.|.|TRBV28
TGTGCCAGCAGTTTAGTGCAGGCCCTTAGGAACTATGGCTACACCTTC
CASSLVQALRNYGYTF
>TRBJ1-1|.|few|TRBV6-1
TGTGCCAGCAGGGACAGCCAAAGGGTGCACACTGAAGCTTTCTTT
CASRDSQRVHTEAFF
>TRBJ2-7|TRBD2|.|TRBV20-1
TGCAGTGCTCGGCCGGGACTAGCGGGAGCTAAAGGGTCCTACGAGCAGTACTTC
CSARPGLAGAKGSYEQYF
>TRBJ1-5|.|medium-sized|TRBV15
TGTGCCACCAGTAAAGCCACCGTAGGCAATCAGCCCCAGCATTTT
CATSKATVGNQPQHF
>TRBJ2-1|TRBD2|few|TRBV2
TGTGCCAGCTGGGGGTCCCAGCGGGGGGGCAATGAGCAGTTCTTC
CASWGSQRGGNEQFF
>TRBJ2-3|.|medium-sized|TRBV20-1
TGCAGTGCTAGAGAGGGAGGCACAGATACGCAGTATTTT
CSAREGGTDTQYF
>TRBJ2-5|TRBD2|medium-sized|TRBV7-7
TGTGCTAGCAGCTTAGCGGGACTTACAAGCCAAGAGACCCAGTACTTC
CASSLAGLTSQETQYF
>TRBJ1-2|.|large|TRBV7-9
TGTGCCAGCAGCTTAGTGTCAGGCAACTATGGCTACACCTTC
CASSLVSGNYGYTF
>TRBJ1-2|.|.|TRBV2
TGTGCCAGCAGTTCTCAGGGAGACTATGGCTACACCTTC
CASSSQGDYGYTF
>TRBJ2-5|TRBD2|many|TRBV28
TGTGCCAGCAGGCGTAGCGGGAGATCTCCTGACCAAGAGACCCAGTACTTC
CASRRSGRSPDQETQYF
>TRBJ2-7|.|.|TRBV4-1
TGCGCCAGCAGCCAAGATGAGACAGGTCCCTACGAGCAGTACTTC
CASSQDETGPYEQYF